The rows below give T cell receptor beta chains drawn from one sample of a study of T cell responses to AZD1222 COVID-19 vaccine. Sequencing used immunoSEQ multiplex PCR; TCRdb keeps in-frame clones, though not all of them. The profile shows approximately 100,000 clones, 86% of them singletons. Sequenced here: peripheral blood, sampled on day 0 of AZD1222 vaccination. These receptors were obtained from an adult in good health. Both conserved end residues are part of each CDR3. A D gene is named only where the DNA matches it firmly. The size entry is marked missing in some rows and otherwise reads once, few, many or a size class.

clone_size d_call j_call v_call cdr3_nt cdr3_aa
. . TRBJ2-1 TRBV5-1 TGCGCCAGCAGCTTGGGGGAGAACTACAATGAGCAGTTCTTC CASSLGENYNEQFF
. . TRBJ1-1 TRBV30 TGTGCCTGGACCCGTCTGAACACTGAAGCTTTCTTT CAWTRLNTEAFF
. TRBD1 TRBJ1-5 TRBV19 TGTGCCAGTAGTGGACAGGGGGCGAAACAGCCCCAGCATTTT CASSGQGAKQPQHF
. . TRBJ2-3 TRBV7-2 TGTGCCAGCAGCCCACCCCACACAGATACGCAGTATTTT CASSPPHTDTQYF
. TRBD1 TRBJ2-7 TRBV27 TGTGCCAGCAGTTCGCCGGGACAGGGACTTCCCGAGCAGTACTTC CASSSPGQGLPEQYF
once TRBD2 TRBJ2-1 TRBV30 TGTGCCTGGAGTGGACTAGCGAGCAATGAGCAGTTCTTC CAWSGLASNEQFF
. TRBD2 TRBJ2-2 TRBV5-4 TGTGCCAGCAGCTTGGAACTAGCGGGAGTGTCACGCGGGGAGCTGTTTTTT CASSLELAGVSRGELFF
. TRBD2 TRBJ2-5 TRBV7-3 TGTGCCAGCAGCTTTTCTAGCGGGAGTGGGGAGACCCAGTACTTC CASSFSSGSGETQYF
. TRBD1 TRBJ1-5 TRBV3-1/TRBV3-2 TGTGCCAGCAGCCCCGGACAGGGTGGCAATCAGCCCCAGCATTTT CASSPGQGGNQPQHF
. . TRBJ2-3 TRBV4-3 TGCGCCAGCAGCCAAGATGGATTGAATACGCAGTATTTT CASSQDGLNTQYF
. . TRBJ2-1 TRBV5-4 TGTGCCAGCAGCCTACAGGGAGGTGAGCAGTTCTTC CASSLQGGEQFF
. . TRBJ1-2 TRBV11-2 TGTGCCAGCAGCCCCCACTATGGCTACACCTTC CASSPHYGYTF
. . TRBJ1-1 TRBV19 TGTGCCAGTAGTATCGTGGGCCGCCCTGAAGCTTTCTTT CASSIVGRPEAFF
. TRBD1 TRBJ1-3 TRBV27 TGTGCCAGCAGTCCAGGGGGCCCTGGAAACACCATATATTTT CASSPGGPGNTIYF
. . TRBJ2-1 TRBV27 TGTGCCAGCAGGGCGGGTGGTTATTTTTCTGAGCAGTTCTTC CASRAGGYFSEQFF
. TRBD2 TRBJ2-1 TRBV11-2 TGTGCCAGCAGCTCCACTAGCGGGAGCAATGAGCAGTTCTTC CASSSTSGSNEQFF
. . TRBJ2-1 TRBV4-3 TGCGCCAGCAGCCAAGGTAGGGTCAATGAGCAGTTCTTC CASSQGRVNEQFF
. . TRBJ1-5 TRBV28 TGTGCCAGCAGTTTAATTCCGGATCAGCCCCAGCATTTT CASSLIPDQPQHF
. . TRBJ2-7 TRBV6-2/TRBV6-3 TGTGCCAGCAGTTTTAGCGTGACCTCCTACGAGCAGTACTTC CASSFSVTSYEQYF
. . TRBJ1-1 TRBV3-1/TRBV3-2 TGTGCCAGCAGCTACGCTGGGGACACTGAAGCTTTCTTT CASSYAGDTEAFF